These 5 T cell receptor beta chains share one sample of origin, sequenced in a study of shared clonotypes between healthy human individuals. Sequencing used immunoSEQ multiplex PCR; TCRdb keeps in-frame clones, though not all of them. Among roughly 1,500,000 clones listed, 95% to 99% were seen once. The sample taken for sequencing was naive CD4+ T cells sorted from blood. Regarding subset: CD45RA+ positively selected. The receptors shown here come from a man aged 25 to 40 in good health.

The genes are TRBV4-3 and TRBJ2-1, with 7 bases that match TRBD1. This CDR3 spans 16 amino acids. V shed 4 bases, J shed 4 bases, and the junction held 10 bases outside the gene matches. Germline CDR1 and CDR2: LGHNA and YSLEER. In DNA, the CDR3 is TGCGCCAGCAGCCTCCTAAAGGGGGCTATTTACAATGAGCAGTTCTTC. Translation gives CASSLLKGAIYNEQFF.

On this clone: Within the sample, other DNA sequences also encode this same CDR3. J is TRBJ2-2 and V is TRBV18; D not certain. The V gene's germline CDR1 is KGHSH and CDR2 LQKENI. The CDR3 extends over 14 amino acids. Trimming left V 1 base short and J 5 bases short, with 8 bases between. The CDR3 protein is CASSPLPRTGELFF. CDR3 nucleotides: TGTGCCAGCTCACCACTCCCCCGTACCGGGGAGCTGTTTTTT.

V and J are TRBV19 and TRBJ2-5, with 9 bases lining up with TRBD2. Germline assignment: CDR1 LNHDA and CDR2 SQIVND (reference sequence). The trim removed 5 bases at V and 5 bases at J, leaving 3 bases unmatched. The CDR3 runs to 13 residues. CDR3 DNA: TGTGCCAGTAGTCGGACTAGCGCTGAGACCCAGTACTTC. Amino acids: CASSRTSAETQYF.

The chain employs TRBV2 and TRBJ2-7, with 9 bases fitting TRBD1. V lost 5 bases and J lost 7; bases outside the gene matches: 3. CDR1 and CDR2 (germline): SNHLY, FYNNEI. This CDR3 has 12 residues. CDR3 in DNA: TGTGCCAGCAGTTGGGACAGGGAAGAGCAGTACTTC. Residues: CASSWDREEQYF.

The chain combines TRBV5-1 with TRBJ1-2; D is possibly TRBD1 (6 bases). The CDR3 loop spans 13 amino acids. Germline V lookup: CDR1 SGHRS, CDR2 YFSETQ. Trimming removed 4 bases at V and 6 bases at J, with 13 bases between. The CDR3 DNA reads TGCGCCAGCAGCCGCCTCGAGGGGGATGGCTACACCTTC. Its protein is CASSRLEGDGYTF.